The next 23 T cell receptor beta chains were all read from a single sample in a study of cytomegalovirus exposure and HLA in healthy donors. A multiplex PCR was run with 60 Vbeta primers and 13 Jbeta primers. Clones were read by immunoSEQ multiplex PCR, and TCRdb kept only the in-frame ones, dropping some. The sample contains about 170,000 clones, roughly 70% of which appear only once. Sequences were obtained from PBMCs. The receptors shown here come from a young woman in good health and CMV-seropositive.

The chain joins TRBV20-1 to TRBJ2-5; unclear D gene. The CDR3 covers 11 residues. V was clipped by 5 bases and J by 2 bases, with 6 bases between them. Looked up from germline, CDR1 is DFQATT and CDR2 is SNEGSKA (reference sequence). The CDR3 nucleotides are TGCAGTGCTGAACAGCAAGAGACCCAGTACTTC. Translation gives CSAEQQETQYF.

The chain carries TRBV12-5 and TRBJ2-5, with 8 bases matching TRBD1. Germline V CDR1 and CDR2: LGHNT, FRNRAP. V lost 8 bases and J lost 5; bases outside the gene matches: 13. The CDR3 spans 15 residues. CDR3 protein: CASRAGQENGETQYF. Written as DNA, the CDR3 is TGTGCTAGTCGGGCGGGACAGGAGAATGGGGAGACCCAGTACTTC.

The table lists this clone with a few counts. The V gene is TRBV27, the J gene TRBJ1-1; TRBD1 is a possible D gene (6 bases). The CDR3 spans 15 residues. V lost 5 bases to trimming and J lost 3 bases, with 16 bases between them. The V gene's germline CDR1 is MNHEY and CDR2 SMNVEV (reference sequence). The CDR3 sequence is CASSPDSRIDTEAFF. CDR3 bases: TGTGCCAGCAGTCCGGACAGCCGCATAGACACTGAAGCTTTCTTT.

The chain employs TRBV6-5 and TRBJ2-7, with TRBD2 matching over 10 bases. In germline, CDR1 is MNHEY, CDR2 SVGAGI. V was clipped by 7 bases and J by 5 bases; unmatched bases: 8. This CDR3 has 14 amino acids. The CDR3 loop reads CASNLAGGADEQYF. CDR3 nucleotide sequence: TGTGCCAGCAATTTAGCGGGGGGAGCGGACGAGCAGTACTTC.

The chain has TRBV12-5 and TRBJ1-2; 7 bases fit TRBD1. The V and J ends lost 3 bases and 6 bases, in that order; junction bases with no gene match: 4. The CDR3 is 13 residues long. The germline CDR1 and CDR2 sequences are LGHNT and FRNRAP. CDR3 nucleotides: TGTGCTAGTGGTTTCGCCGGGACAGATGGCTACACCTTC. It is translated as CASGFAGTDGYTF.

This clone was observed a handful of times. This rearrangement joins TRBV2 to TRBJ1-2; D is perhaps TRBD1 (6 bases). The germline V gene has CDR1 SNHLY and CDR2 FYNNEI. V dropped 4 bases and J dropped 6 bases, with 12 bases sitting between them. The CDR3 consists of 13 residues. CDR3 sequence reads: CASSGSQGDGYTF. CDR3 bases: TGTGCCAGCAGTGGATCACAGGGAGATGGCTACACCTTC.

This chain uses TRBV4-3 with TRBJ2-1; tentative D call: TRBD1 (5 bases). Trimming shortened V by 1 base and J by 6 bases, and 13 bases separated the two germline ends. Germline CDR1 LGHNA, CDR2 YSLEER. This CDR3 region has 15 residues. The CDR3 region has the DNA TGCGCCAGCAGCCAAGTACGCCAGGGAACCAATGAGCAGTTCTTC. It encodes CASSQVRQGTNEQFF.

The rearrangement uses TRBV4-1 and TRBJ1-5; 7 bases agree with TRBD1. V trimming: 2 bases; J trimming: 6 bases; junction bases outside the gene matches: 7. Germline V lookup: CDR1 MGHRA, CDR2 YSYEKL. The CDR3 sequence is 15 residues long. CDR3 in amino acids: CASSQSWQGGQPQHF. The CDR3 DNA is TGCGCCAGCAGCCAATCTTGGCAGGGGGGTCAGCCCCAGCATTTT.

This rearrangement joins TRBV2 to TRBJ1-1, with TRBD1 matching over 8 bases. Germline CDR1 reads SNHLY; CDR2 reads FYNNEI. J lost 2 bases, V lost 6 bases, and 8 bases had no gene match. The CDR3 covers 15 residues. The CDR3 sequence is CASRQRQGINTEAFF. In nucleotides, the CDR3 is TGTGCCAGCAGGCAAAGACAGGGGATCAACACTGAAGCTTTCTTT.

This clone showed up just once. The V gene is TRBV6-1, the J gene TRBJ1-2, with D uncertain. V lost 6 bases and J 2 bases, leaving 7 bases between the germline ends. The CDR3 is 12 amino acids. Germline CDR1 and CDR2: MNHNS and SASEGT. The CDR3 nucleotides are TGTGCCAGCAGGGAGAGAAACTATGGCTACACCTTC. Its protein product is CASRERNYGYTF.

The chain combines TRBV4-1 with TRBJ1-4; possibly TRBD1 for D (5 bases). CDR1 and CDR2 from the germline V gene are MGHRA and YSYEKL. Trimming took off 0 bases at V and 5 bases at J, with 13 bases between the two ends. The CDR3 is 16 amino acids. CDR3: CASSQDGTGRNEKLFF. The CDR3 bases are TGCGCCAGCAGCCAAGACGGTACAGGAAGGAATGAAAAACTGTTTTTT.

This chain joins TRBV19 and TRBJ2-5; D possibly corresponds to TRBD2 (5 bases). Judging by the DNA end, TRBJ2-7 fits better; the J call may be wrong. The germline V gene has CDR1 LNHDA and CDR2 SQIVND (reference sequence). This CDR3 has 11 amino acids. As DNA, the CDR3 is TGTGCCAGTACCATGGGGAGCGAGCAGTACTTC. It codes for CASTMGSEQYF.

The chain recombines TRBV18 with TRBJ2-1; maybe TRBD2 (7 bases). The V gene lost 6 bases and the J gene lost 1 base, with 16 bases spanning the gap. The CDR3 runs to 16 residues. Looked up from germline, CDR1 is KGHSH and CDR2 is LQKENI. The CDR3 DNA is TGTGCCAGCTCTAGGTCGGGGGGCGAATCCTACAATGAGCAGTTCTTC. Its translation is CASSRSGGESYNEQFF.

The genes are TRBV7-2 and TRBJ2-7, with 12 bases matching TRBD1. CDR1 and CDR2 from the germline V gene are SGHTA and FQGNSA. CDR3 length equals 17 residues. V gave up 3 bases and J gave up 6 bases; unmatched junction bases: 12. CDR3 coding DNA: TGTGCCAGCAGCTTGAGCCGGGGACAGGGGGCGTTAGGCGAGCAGTACTTC. Amino acid sequence: CASSLSRGQGALGEQYF. The whole variable domain, remainder taken from reference TRBV7-2 and TRBJ2-7, is GAGVSQSPSNKVTEKGKDVELRCDPISGHTALYWYRQSLGQGLEFLIYFQGNSAPDKSGLPSDRFSAERTGGSVSTLTIQRTQQEDSAVYLCASSLSRGQGALGEQYFGPGTRLTVT.

Only a few counts were recorded for this clone. The chain couples TRBV11-2 to TRBJ2-7, with TRBD2 identical over 10 bases. V was clipped by 5 bases and J by 4 bases; unmatched bases: 8. Germline V lookup: CDR1 SGHAT, CDR2 FQNNGV. This CDR3 has 15 residues. The CDR3: CASSPRLAGGYEQYF. The CDR3 bases are TGTGCCAGCAGCCCCCGTTTAGCGGGGGGATACGAGCAGTACTTC.

This clone was recorded once. This chain joins TRBV5-1 and TRBJ2-4, with D unclear. There are 13 residues in the CDR3. Trimming removed 2 bases at V and 6 bases at J, with 9 bases between. Germline CDR1 and CDR2: SGHRS and YFSETQ. This CDR3 reads CASSFNLLNIQYF. CDR3 nucleotides: TGCGCCAGCAGCTTTAATCTTTTAAACATTCAGTACTTC.

The CDR3 nucleotides are TGTGCCAGCAGCTTAGGAGGCCGAAGCTCCTACGAGCAGTACTTC. This gives the protein CASSLGGRSSYEQYF. The chain combines TRBV7-2 with TRBJ2-7; D is undetermined. The CDR3 totals 15 residues. CDR1 and CDR2 from the germline V gene are SGHTA and FQGNSA. Trimming pared 1 base from V and 0 bases from J, leaving 10 bases between.

The CDR3 sequence: CASSLGMRKETQYF. In DNA form, the CDR3 reads TGTGCCAGCAGCTTAGGAATGAGGAAAGAGACCCAGTACTTC. The chain has TRBV7-2 and TRBJ2-5; no clear D. Germline V lookup: CDR1 SGHTA, CDR2 FQGNSA. This CDR3 is built from 14 residues. The ends were cut back, 1 base at V and 3 bases at J, with 9 bases in the middle.

This clone has only a few counts. The V call is TRBV2, the J call TRBJ2-3; D not certain. Per the germline V gene, CDR1 is SNHLY and CDR2 is FYNNEI. Trimming removed 2 bases at V and 0 bases at J, with 12 bases between. The CDR3 has 16 residues. The CDR3 coding sequence is TGTGCCAGCAGTGAATTGGGTCAGACTAGCACAGATACGCAGTATTTT. This translates into CASSELGQTSTDTQYF.

This clone was detected only once. The chain combines TRBV7-9 with TRBJ2-1, with TRBD2 matching 9 bases. Germline loops: CDR1 SEHNR, CDR2 FQNEAQ (reference sequence). Trimming cost V 5 bases and J 2 bases; bases outside gene matches: 7. The CDR3 extends over 16 amino acids. CDR3 amino acids: CASSLSGGGAYNEQFF. The CDR3 DNA is TGTGCCAGCAGCCTTAGTGGCGGGGGGGCCTACAATGAGCAGTTCTTC.

The chain carries TRBV2 and TRBJ2-7; D possibly corresponds to TRBD1 (5 bases). This CDR3 has 13 residues. Germline V gene data show CDR1 as SNHLY and CDR2 as FYNNEI. Trimming took 4 bases from V and 2 from J, leaving 9 bases between them. In nucleotides, the CDR3 is TGTGCCAGCAGTGCACAGGTGACCTACGAGCAGTACTTC. Amino acid sequence: CASSAQVTYEQYF.

The chain employs TRBV14 and TRBJ2-3; D gene uncertain. CDR3 length: 13 residues. V gave up 5 bases and J gave up 1 base, with 7 bases separating them. Germline V gene lookup returns CDR1 SGHDN and CDR2 FVKESK. The CDR3 DNA reads TGTGCCAGCAGCTATCTCCGCACAGATACGCAGTATTTT. Translating it yields CASSYLRTDTQYF.

V and J are TRBV4-2 and TRBJ2-2; 13 bases are a match to TRBD2. V was pared by 4 bases and J by 1 base, with 3 bases of the junction left unmatched. Germline V CDR1 and CDR2: LGHNA, YNFKEQ. The CDR3 spans 17 residues. The CDR3 spells CASSRGLAGENTGELFF. DNA of the CDR3: TGTGCCAGCAGCCGCGGACTAGCGGGGGAGAACACCGGGGAGCTGTTTTTT.